Shown below are 20 T cell receptor beta chains from a single sample sequenced in a study of blood T cell repertoires in COVID-19. Repertoires were generated with immunoSEQ multiplex PCR, while TCRdb's copy carries only in-frame clones and drops some. Among a few hundred thousand clones listed, about 89% were seen once. Sequenced material: PBMCs or T cells enriched from blood (not recorded which). The origin of the receptors is a human donor in a cohort exposed to, infected with or recovered from COVID-19 (not recorded which). The donor label of this sample is uncertain.

The chain uses TRBV5-4 and TRBJ1-4, with D tentatively TRBD1 (5 bases). This CDR3 contains 13 residues. Germline lookup yields CDR1 SGHNT and CDR2 YYREEE (reference sequence). V was pared by 1 base and J by 8 bases, with 9 bases between. In DNA form, the CDR3 reads TGTGCCAGCAGCTTGAACGGGGGAGAAAAACTGTTTTTT. Translated, it gives CASSLNGGEKLFF.

In this sample, this clone turned up once. The rearrangement joins TRBV5-1 to TRBJ2-1; the match to TRBD2 covers 13 bases. Germline CDR1 is SGHRS and CDR2 is YFSETQ. The J segment lost 3 bases and the V segment lost 7 bases, leaving 4 bases of the junction unmatched. The CDR3 runs to 15 residues. This CDR3 reads CASETSGGLYNEQFF. The CDR3 nucleotides read TGCGCCAGCGAGACTAGCGGGGGGCTCTACAATGAGCAGTTCTTC.

This chain links TRBV5-1 with TRBJ1-2; no clear D gene. V lost 3 bases and J 0 bases, leaving 12 bases between the germline ends. CDR1 SGHRS and CDR2 YFSETQ come from the germline V gene. The CDR3 is 15 amino acids. The CDR3 DNA is TGCGCCAGCAGCTCAACCGCGCGGGCTAACTATGGCTACACCTTC. Amino acid sequence: CASSSTARANYGYTF.

A note on this clone: Other DNA sequences from this sample encode an identical CDR3 as well. This chain connects TRBV6-5 to TRBJ1-1; TRBD1 is a possible D gene (5 bases). The CDR3 loop spans 14 amino acids. Per germline, CDR1 MNHEY and CDR2 SVGAGI. Trimming removed 2 bases from V and 5 bases from J, with 12 bases in between. CDR3 amino acids: CASSYGGTATEAFF. The CDR3 DNA follows: TGTGCCAGCAGTTACGGGGGGACCGCGACTGAAGCTTTCTTT.

The chain joins TRBV5-6 to TRBJ2-7; 10 bases agree with TRBD2. With V trimmed by 2 bases and J by 3 bases, 5 bases remained unmatched. Germline assignment: CDR1 SGHDT and CDR2 YYEEEE. The CDR3 contains 15 residues. CDR3 coding DNA: TGTGCCAGCAGCTTAGCGGGAGGGGGGTACTACGAGCAGTACTTC. It codes for CASSLAGGGYYEQYF.

The chain is built from TRBV7-2 and TRBJ2-3, with D possibly TRBD2 on 5 matching bases. V was trimmed by 5 bases and J by 3 bases, leaving 9 bases between them. The CDR3 runs to 13 residues. Germline loops: CDR1 SGHTA, CDR2 FQGNSA. The CDR3 region has the DNA TGTGCCAGCAGCCCAGGACTGACAGATACGCAGTATTTT. Amino acids: CASSPGLTDTQYF.

The chain carries TRBV9 and TRBJ1-2; 8 bases are shared with TRBD1. This CDR3 has 16 amino acids. The V gene end was trimmed by 3 bases and the J gene end by 2 bases; junction bases not matched to a gene: 9. Germline V gene sequence: CDR1 SGDLS, CDR2 YYNGEE. The CDR3 DNA follows: TGTGCCAGCAGCGGTGGGCGCGACAGGGGCAACTATGGCTACACCTTC. This translates into CASSGGRDRGNYGYTF.

This sequence joins TRBV11-2 and TRBJ2-5; the match to TRBD2 covers 8 bases. V trimming: 6 bases; J trimming: 5 bases; junction bases outside the gene matches: 2. The germline V gene encodes CDR1 SGHAT and CDR2 FQNNGV. CDR3 length: 12 residues. CDR3 loop: CASRRGGETQYF. CDR3 sequence (DNA): TGTGCCAGCAGACGGGGGGGGGAGACCCAGTACTTC.

The chain employs TRBV19 and TRBJ2-1, with a possible D match to TRBD1 (5 bases). With 5 bases removed from V and 10 bases from J, the gap between germline ends came to 15 bases. The CDR3 is made up of 13 amino acids. Germline V CDR1 and CDR2: LNHDA, SQIVND (reference sequence). The DNA for the CDR3 is TGTGCCAGTAGTTCATGGACAAGCCAGGAGCAGTTCTTC. Protein: CASSSWTSQEQFF.

This clone was picked up one time. Written as DNA, the CDR3 is TGCGCCAGCAGCTTGATGGCGAACACTGAAGCTTTCTTT. This gives the protein CASSLMANTEAFF. This chain joins TRBV5-1 and TRBJ1-1; D not certain. The CDR3 is 13 residues long. V shed 1 base and J shed 1 base, with 5 bases lying between them. The germline gives CDR1 SGHRS, CDR2 YFSETQ.

The chain recombines TRBV5-4 with TRBJ2-7; 10 bases are a match to TRBD2. The CDR3 extends over 15 amino acids. The ends lost 2 bases at V and 5 bases at J; junction bases unmatched: 7. Germline loops: CDR1 SGHNT, CDR2 YYREEE (reference sequence). This CDR3 reads CASSFRPSGGDEQYF. The CDR3, as DNA: TGTGCCAGCAGCTTTAGGCCTAGCGGGGGCGACGAGCAGTACTTC.

The gene calls are TRBV4-3 and TRBJ2-7; D call uncertain. CDR1 LGHNA and CDR2 YSLEER come from the germline V gene. This CDR3 region has 16 residues. Trimming cost V 0 bases and J 0 bases, with 12 bases left between them. In DNA, the CDR3 is TGCGCCAGCAGCCAAGATTGGCCCTCCCTCTCCTACGAGCAGTACTTC. Translated, it gives CASSQDWPSLSYEQYF.

The CDR3 sequence is CASSVEMSGPSYGYTF. The CDR3 DNA is TGTGCCAGCAGCGTAGAGATGTCAGGGCCCTCCTATGGCTACACCTTC. The J gene is TRBJ1-2, the V gene TRBV9; D perhaps matches TRBD1 (5 bases). Germline V lookup: CDR1 SGDLS, CDR2 YYNGEE. V gave up 0 bases and J gave up 4 bases, with 16 bases separating them. The CDR3 covers 16 residues.

This clone showed up just a few times. The V gene is TRBV7-6, the J gene TRBJ2-4, with 8 bases that match TRBD1. Germline-derived CDR1 and CDR2 are SGHVS and FNYEAQ. This CDR3 has 13 residues. The V gene end was trimmed by 5 bases and the J gene end by 9 bases; junction bases not matched to a gene: 6. In DNA form, the CDR3 reads TGTGCCAGCAGCCCAGGCGACAGGGGCATTCAGTACTTC. Its translation: CASSPGDRGIQYF.

The rearrangement joins TRBV9 to TRBJ2-7; perhaps TRBD1 as D (7 bases). Trimming took 0 bases from V and 5 from J, leaving 12 bases between them. The CDR3 is made up of 14 amino acids. Per germline, CDR1 SGDLS and CDR2 YYNGEE. This CDR3 is CASSVGRGVDEQYF. The CDR3 region has the DNA TGTGCCAGCAGCGTAGGCAGGGGGGTAGACGAGCAGTACTTC.

This chain uses TRBV11-2 with TRBJ1-2; a weak D match, TRBD1 (6 bases). Germline-derived CDR1 and CDR2 are SGHAT and FQNNGV. V lost 3 bases and J lost 8, with 22 bases in between. This CDR3 comprises 16 residues. The CDR3 DNA reads TGTGCCAGCAGCTTGGACACAAATTTCAGGGGAATCGGCTACACCTTC. Protein: CASSLDTNFRGIGYTF.

This clone has only a few counts. This chain connects TRBV19 to TRBJ2-3; D perhaps matches TRBD2 (6 bases). CDR1 is LNHDA, CDR2 SQIVND, per germline (reference sequence). This CDR3 spans 16 amino acids. Trimming stripped 5 bases from V and 1 base from J, with 16 bases between. The CDR3 protein is CASSLGDPGGTDTQYF. The CDR3 region has the DNA TGTGCCAGTAGTTTGGGGGATCCGGGGGGCACAGATACGCAGTATTTT.

This chain connects TRBV7-2 to TRBJ2-5, with TRBD2 matching over 12 bases. CDR3 length: 14 residues. The V segment lost 5 bases and the J segment 5 bases; nucleotides outside the gene matches: 3. CDR1 SGHTA and CDR2 FQGNSA come from the germline V gene. The CDR3 region has the DNA TGTGCCAGCAGCCCGACTAGCGGGGGCGAGACCCAGTACTTC. Encoded protein: CASSPTSGGETQYF. Complete variable domain (other parts from reference TRBV7-2 and TRBJ2-5): GAGVSQSPSNKVTEKGKDVELRCDPISGHTALYWYRQSLGQGLEFLIYFQGNSAPDKSGLPSDRFSAERTGGSVSTLTIQRTQQEDSAVYLCASSPTSGGETQYFGPGTRLLVL.

The chain joins TRBV3-1 (or the pseudogene TRBV3-2) to TRBJ1-2; D not resolved. In germline, CDR1 is LGHDT, CDR2 YNNKEL (reference sequence). The CDR3 totals 13 residues. V lost 5 bases to trimming and J lost 2 bases, with 9 bases between them. In DNA form, the CDR3 reads TGTGCCAGCAGCTCCGATCGGAACTATGGCTACACCTTC. Residues: CASSSDRNYGYTF.

This clone appeared once. The J gene is TRBJ1-3, the V gene TRBV6-5, with D perhaps TRBD1 (6 bases). Trimming removed 2 bases at V and 4 bases at J, with 12 bases between. There are 15 residues in the CDR3. Germline CDR1 reads MNHEY; CDR2 reads SVGAGI. Written as DNA, the CDR3 is TGTGCCAGCAGTTACCGCCCAGGGGTAGGAAACACCATATATTTT. It codes for CASSYRPGVGNTIYF.